This T cell receptor beta chain was captured in a study of T-cell memory formation after mild COVID-19 listed by TCRdb under 2021. Context from the whole study: TCR sequence clusters from the two donors were largely donor specific. In a couple of donors, T-cell clones that expanded and contracted after mild COVID-19 were tracked by sequencing TCRalpha and TCRbeta repertoires over time. The cohort was made up of two young adult volunteers, one female and one male, who were previously healthy. Results the study describes overall, beyond this receptor: Only two mild cases were covered by the study, and larger cohorts that include severe cases with pre-infection samples were considered necessary. SARS-CoV-2 specificity was not confirmed for the second-wave clones peaking on day 37. Contracting CD4+ clones appeared mostly in the CM and EM memory subsets, whereas CD8+ clones were enriched in EMRA. Some responding clones were detected in pre-infection memory, suggesting pre-existing cross-reactive memory T cells joined the SARS-CoV-2 response. Clones contracting from day 15 to 85 had balanced CD4/CD8 phenotypes, while a second wave expanding from day 15 to 37 was biased towards CD4+.

Ficoll-Paque density gradient centrifugation was the method used to isolate PBMCs. Data came from an Illumina NovaSeq 6000. TCRalpha and TCRbeta cDNA libraries were built by 5'RACE with constant-segment primers, adding sample barcodes and unique molecular identifiers. RNA was extracted from every sample with Trizol reagent. Amplification of the libraries took two PCR steps, and the second step added a second sample barcode plus Illumina TruSeq adapters. Libraries were sequenced on an Illumina NovaSeq with 2 x 150 bp paired-end reads. The paper's processing steps were these. Demultiplexing of reads and collapsing into UMI-guided consensus sequences were performed with migec v1.2.7. Using mixcr v2.1.11, the UMI consensuses were aligned to TRA and TRB V and J templates and assembled into clonotypes. A clonotype was counted as expanded or contracted only if both edgeR and NoisET called the change significant, with noise models trained on biological replicates. edgeR calls used a false discovery rate-adjusted p below 0.01 and a log2 fold-change threshold of 1. As an exploratory analysis of dynamics, max-normalized trajectories of the 1000 most abundant clonotypes were examined by PCA with hierarchical clustering. Separately sequenced CD4+ and CD8+ repertoires were used to assign the CD4 or CD8 phenotype of responding clones. Using fastp at Q25 and MiXCR, TCRdb reprocessed the public reads and kept productive beta chains. Rows merge per CDR3 protein into single entries with the most common DNA and genes. These V and J calls rely on TCRdb rather than the paper's analysis. For this sample there are 140,000 to 150,000 distinct CDR3 sequences; less than 25% appear just once. The ten largest make up approximately 25% of the sample.

The CDR3 runs 14 amino acids, cysteine and phenylalanine included. Left in the record is the CDR3 DNA by itself, 42 bases read in frame from the first base. Cut back by 2 bases and 6 bases, the V and J ends lie 10 bases apart. CDR1 and CDR2, per the germline V gene (reference sequence), are SGHAT and FQDESV. Comment on this clonotype: There is no known antigen for this receptor. No much larger clonotype is one base removed from it; base qualities were not supplied.

The sample consisted of PBMCs or a T cell subset sorted from them (not recorded which). The chain uses TRBV11-1 and TRBJ2-2; the D segment cannot be called with confidence. The receptor's source is an adult woman who had mild COVID-19 (a few samples of this study predate the infection). The sample titles of this study are shuffled in the database, so cell type and time point are left out; the donor was told from shared clones. The CDR3 protein: CASSLKVNAGELFF. The DNA sequence is TGTGCCAGCAGCTTAAAGGTCAACGCCGGGGAGCTGTTTTTT.